These 10 T cell receptor beta chains originate from one sample sequenced in a study of regulatory T cells in long-lasting Graves disease. Noted time point: newly diagnosed GD, antithyroid drugs for less than 3 months. Making the TCR library involved RNA that had been extracted from PBMCs. To make TCR beta libraries, researchers used iRepertoire HTBI primers and Arm-PCR of CDR3 regions. TCRdb ran MiXCR on the multiplex PCR reads and lists one entry per CDR3 protein. The sample carries about 620,000 distinct CDR3 sequences, 15% to 20% recorded once. These data also formed part of another study, on T cells in Graves' hyperthyroidism and ophthalmopathy.

The sample in question was peripheral blood mononuclear cells (PBMCs), obtained at new diagnosis, from a patient treated with antithyroid drugs. Every receptor here comes from a woman in her 30s with Graves disease.

This clonotype was detected many times. V and J are TRBV6-1 and TRBJ1-2; perhaps TRBD1 as D (6 bases). V was shortened by 6 bases and J by 8 bases, with 16 bases between the two germline ends. The germline gives CDR1 MNHNS, CDR2 SASEGT. This CDR3 region has 13 residues. DNA of the CDR3: TGTGCCAGCAGGCGGACAGCCAACAGCGGCTACACCTTC. Its protein product is CASRRTANSGYTF.

In regard to this clonotype: A much larger clone differs from this one at a single base, so this may be a read error. For the CDR3, the DNA is TGTGCCAGCAGTGATAGTCATTTCAATGAGCAGCTCTTC. This sequence encodes CASSDSHFNEQLF. J is TRBJ2-1 and V is TRBV6-2 or TRBV6-3; no clear D gene. Germline-derived CDR1 and CDR2 are MNHEY and SVGEGT. This CDR3 comprises 13 residues.

This clonotype was recorded at least ten times. J is TRBJ2-3 and V is TRBV2; D is unresolved. The DNA end lines up better with TRBJ2-5; the J call may be wrong. Germline CDR1 and CDR2: SNHLY and FYNNEI. The CDR3 has 13 amino acids. The CDR3 region has the DNA TGTGCCAGCAGTGAGTTGGCCCATAGGACCCAGTACTTC. The encoded protein is CASSELAHRTQYF.

This clonotype was recorded at least ten times. The chain has TRBV11-2 and TRBJ2-4; D remains ambiguous. The CDR3 loop spans 17 amino acids. The germline CDR1 and CDR2 sequences are SGHAT and FQNNGV. V was clipped by 0 bases and J by 3 bases, with 15 bases between them. The CDR3 sequence is CASSLDLWGLDKNIQYF. Written as DNA, the CDR3 is TGTGCCAGCAGCTTAGATCTATGGGGTTTGGACAAAAACATTCAGTACTTC. The full variable domain, with the rest looked up from reference TRBV11-2 and TRBJ2-4, is EAGVAQSPRYKIIEKRQSVAFWCNPISGHATLYWYQQILGQGPKLLIQFQNNGVVDDSQLPKDRFSAERLKGVDSTLKIQPAKLEDSAVYLCASSLDLWGLDKNIQYFGAGTRLSVL.

This clonotype was observed at least ten times. The rearrangement joins TRBV11-2 to TRBJ2-1; possible D gene TRBD1, 5 bases. Trimming removed 2 bases from V and 6 bases from J, with 14 bases in between. CDR3 size: 15 residues. Germline CDR1 is SGHAT and CDR2 is FQNNGV. This CDR3 reads CASSLTGTTANEQFF. The CDR3 DNA sequence: TGTGCCAGCAGCTTAACAGGCACGACCGCCAATGAGCAGTTCTTC.

This clonotype was counted ten times or more. The rearrangement joins TRBV19 to TRBJ1-5; D is unclear. The CDR3 covers 15 residues. V was cut by 3 bases and J by 4 bases, with 13 bases left in between. From germline, CDR1 is LNHDA and CDR2 SQIVND (reference sequence). The CDR3 DNA reads as TGTGCCAGTAGTATCGGGCATATACTGAATCAGCCCCAGCATTTT. Protein: CASSIGHILNQPQHF.

The table lists this clonotype with a few counts. The V and J genes are TRBV20-1 and TRBJ2-1; D assignment may be TRBD1 or TRBD2 (6 bases each). CDR1 and CDR2 from the germline V gene are DFQATT and SNEGSKA (reference sequence). The CDR3 contains 17 residues. Trimming left V 0 bases short and J 4 bases short, with 19 bases between. The CDR3 region is CSARDLSGRGWYNEQFF. For the CDR3, the DNA is TGCAGTGCTAGAGATCTTAGCGGAAGGGGGTGGTACAATGAGCAGTTCTTC.

This clonotype occurred a few times. CDR3 DNA: TGTGCCTGGGGGGCCGGGTTCCAAGAGACCCAGTACTTC. Its protein product is CAWGAGFQETQYF. This sequence joins TRBV30 and TRBJ2-5; maybe TRBD1 (5 bases). V was shortened by 5 bases and J by 1 base, with 11 bases between the two germline ends. CDR1 is GTSNPN and CDR2 is SVGIG in the germline V gene (reference sequence). The CDR3 has 13 amino acids.

The table lists this clonotype with a few counts. The chain employs TRBV20-1 and TRBJ2-1; D gene unclear. The CDR3 is made up of 9 amino acids. Germline V gene sequence: CDR1 DFQATT, CDR2 SNEGSKA (reference sequence). Trimming stripped 4 bases from V and 10 bases from J, with 5 bases between. The CDR3, as DNA: TGCAGTGCTATGGGGGAGCAGTTCTTC. Translation gives CSAMGEQFF.

This rearrangement joins TRBV14 to TRBJ2-7; 7 bases are a match to TRBD2. Looked up from germline, CDR1 is SGHDN and CDR2 is FVKESK. The CDR3 length is 17 residues. Trimming removed 1 base from V and 1 base from J; junction bases left unmatched: 10. The CDR3 nucleotides are TGTGCCAGCAGCCAAGGAGGCTTAGCGGGCAAATCCTACGAGCAGTACTTC. Residues: CASSQGGLAGKSYEQYF.